The 17 T cell receptor beta chains below come from one sample, sequenced in a study of T cell responses to AZD1222 COVID-19 vaccine. Sequencing was performed with immunoSEQ multiplex PCR; in TCRdb, only in-frame clones are kept and a portion is missing. The profile covers fewer than 150,000 clones, with about 91% appearing a single time and 6.5% taken by the ten largest. This sample comprised peripheral blood, obtained 28 days after the second AZD1222 dose. The receptors come from an adult who received the AZD1222 COVID-19 vaccine.

The rearrangement uses TRBV19 and TRBJ2-1; the D gene is possibly TRBD2 (5 bases). The V end lost 3 bases, the J end lost 9 bases, and 9 bases lay between the germline ends. CDR1 and CDR2 (germline): LNHDA, SQIVND (reference sequence). CDR3 length equals 12 residues. In DNA form, the CDR3 reads TGTGCCAGTAGTATCCCCGAGGGTGAGCAGTTCTTC. Its protein is CASSIPEGEQFF.

The genes are TRBV7-9 and TRBJ1-4; D may be TRBD1 (6 bases). CDR1 and CDR2 (germline): SEHNR, FQNEAQ (reference sequence). The CDR3 sequence is 14 residues long. Trimming removed 5 bases at V and 8 bases at J, with 15 bases between. The CDR3 DNA reads TGTGCCAGCAGCCTCGGACAGTTGGAAGAAAAACTGTTTTTT. It translates to CASSLGQLEEKLFF.

The CDR3 spells CASSPRGDTEAFF. CDR3 coding DNA: TGCGCCAGCAGCCCTCGGGGGGACACTGAAGCTTTCTTT. The chain couples TRBV4-3 to TRBJ1-1; D is perhaps TRBD1 (5 bases). V was pared by 4 bases and J by 3 bases, with 9 bases between. Germline V gives CDR1 LGHNA, CDR2 YSLEER. The CDR3 runs 13 residues.

The chain joins TRBV2 to TRBJ1-6, with D tentatively TRBD1 (5 bases). Germline CDR1 SNHLY, CDR2 FYNNEI. The V end lost 3 bases, the J end lost 10 bases, and 10 bases lay between the germline ends. The CDR3 consists of 13 residues. The DNA for the CDR3 is TGTGCCAGCAGTGACCAGGGCTTATCACCCCTCCACTTT. This gives the protein CASSDQGLSPLHF.

This sequence joins TRBV7-3 and TRBJ2-2, with D perhaps TRBD2 (6 bases). The CDR3 has 14 amino acids. CDR1 and CDR2 from the germline V gene are SGHTA and FQGTGA. Trimming took 8 bases from V and 4 from J, leaving 14 bases between them. CDR3 in DNA: TGTGCCAGCCGTACGGCGGGACCCACCGGGGAGCTGTTTTTT. Its translation: CASRTAGPTGELFF.

The V call is TRBV5-5, the J call TRBJ1-2; no clear D gene. In germline, CDR1 is SGHKS, CDR2 YYEKEE (reference sequence). The CDR3 loop spans 13 amino acids. V shed 2 bases and J shed 4 bases, with 9 bases lying between them. CDR3 sequence (DNA): TGTGCCAGCAGCTTCGGCAGAGGCTATGGCTACACCTTC. It translates to CASSFGRGYGYTF.

CDR3 nucleotide sequence: TGTGCCAGCGCCCGGGAAGGCGGGTCGTACACCGGGGAGCTGTTTTTT. It translates to CASAREGGSYTGELFF. The chain is built from TRBV11-2 and TRBJ2-2, with a possible D match to TRBD2 (5 bases). Germline CDR1 and CDR2: SGHAT and FQNNGV. The CDR3 length is 16 residues. Trimming left V 8 bases short and J 3 bases short, with 19 bases between.

V and J are TRBV28 and TRBJ1-2; 8 nucleotides line up with TRBD1. Germline CDR1 MDHEN, CDR2 SYDVKM. The CDR3 is made up of 15 amino acids. The ends lost 2 bases at V and 5 bases at J; junction bases unmatched: 7. Written as DNA, the CDR3 is TGTGCCAGCAGTTTACCAGAAGGACAGGGTTATGGCTACACCTTC. Its protein is CASSLPEGQGYGYTF.

The J gene is TRBJ1-1, the V gene TRBV6-5, with 10 bases identical to TRBD1. Losses at the gene ends were 7 bases for V and 3 bases for J; bases not matched to a gene: 8. Germline V lookup: CDR1 MNHEY, CDR2 SVGAGI. The CDR3 sequence is 15 residues long. CDR3 sequence reads: CASKTGGARDTEAFF. DNA of the CDR3: TGTGCCAGCAAGACAGGGGGCGCCAGGGACACTGAAGCTTTCTTT.

V and J are TRBV6-5 and TRBJ1-2; 11 bases agree with TRBD1. Germline-derived CDR1 and CDR2 are MNHEY and SVGAGI. CDR3 length: 14 amino acids. V trimming: 7 bases; J trimming: 5 bases; junction bases outside the gene matches: 6. CDR3: CASTKGQGVYGYTF. In nucleotides, the CDR3 is TGTGCCAGCACAAAGGGACAGGGGGTATATGGCTACACCTTC.

This clone turned up a few times. The V and J genes are TRBV4-3 and TRBJ1-3; D gene ambiguous. The V gene's germline CDR1 is LGHNA and CDR2 YSLEER. Between the trimmed V and J ends, which lost 0 bases and 0 bases, there was a span of 12 bases. CDR3 length: 17 residues. The CDR3 loop reads CASSQDLLGISGNTIYF. For the CDR3, the DNA is TGCGCCAGCAGCCAAGATTTGTTGGGGATCTCTGGAAACACCATATATTTT.

The genes are TRBV20-1 and TRBJ2-4, with unresolved D. The length of the CDR3 is 11 residues. Between the trimmed V and J ends, which lost 0 bases and 9 bases, there was a span of 6 bases. The germline V gene has CDR1 DFQATT and CDR2 SNEGSKA (reference sequence). CDR3: CSARDVGIQYF. CDR3 DNA sequence: TGCAGTGCTAGAGATGTGGGCATTCAGTACTTC.

This clone was observed once. J is TRBJ1-1 and V is TRBV4-3; 8 bases agree with TRBD1. CDR1 LGHNA and CDR2 YSLEER come from the germline V gene. V trimming: 1 base; J trimming: 3 bases; junction bases outside the gene matches: 1. This CDR3 has 14 residues. The CDR3 region is CASSQVQGDTEAFF. The CDR3 DNA is TGCGCCAGCAGCCAAGTACAGGGGGACACTGAAGCTTTCTTT.

CDR3 DNA: TGTGCCATCAGTGAGTCGGCAGGGTATCAGCCCCAGCATTTT. This gives the protein CAISESAGYQPQHF. J is TRBJ1-5 and V is TRBV10-3, with TRBD1 as a possible D gene (5 bases). This CDR3 is 14 amino acids long. In germline, CDR1 is ENHRY, CDR2 SYGVKD. Trimming pared 0 bases from V and 5 bases from J, leaving 8 bases between.

This clone is a singleton in its sample. The chain employs TRBV5-6 and TRBJ1-5; no reliable D call. The CDR3 extends over 15 amino acids. V lost 4 bases to trimming and J lost 0 bases, with 11 bases between them. Germline values: CDR1 SGHDT, CDR2 YYEEEE. Written as DNA, the CDR3 is TGTGCCAGCAGCATCGGCAGGTATAGCAATCAGCCCCAGCATTTT. Its translation: CASSIGRYSNQPQHF.

The rearrangement uses TRBV7-6 and TRBJ2-3, with 12 bases matching TRBD2. Germline assignment: CDR1 SGHVS and CDR2 FNYEAQ. CDR3 size: 15 residues. After removal of 4 bases from V and 6 bases from J, the junction contained 5 bases not matched to a gene. DNA of the CDR3: TGTGCCAGCAGCTGGACTAGCGGGGATGCGGATACGCAGTATTTT. Translated, it gives CASSWTSGDADTQYF. Filled out from reference TRBV7-6 and TRBJ2-3, the complete variable domain reads GAGVSQSPRYKVTKRGQDVALRCDPISGHVSLYWYRQALGQGPEFLTYFNYEAQQDKSGLPNDRFSAERPEGSISTLTIQRTEQRDSAMYRCASSWTSGDADTQYFGPGTRLTVL.

The J gene is TRBJ1-1, the V gene TRBV7-2, with D hard to call. The length of the CDR3 is 15 residues. Germline values: CDR1 SGHTA, CDR2 FQGNSA. Trimming cost V 5 bases and J 0 bases, with 13 bases left between them. The CDR3 is CASSQQTTMNTEAFF. The CDR3 bases are TGTGCCAGCAGCCAACAGACAACTATGAACACTGAAGCTTTCTTT.